This T cell receptor (beta chain) was retrieved from a study of blood T cell repertoires in COVID-19. About the research overall: Donors in the United States, Italy and Spain gave samples during acute or convalescent COVID-19. PBMCs, B-cell-depleted T cells, or T cells provided the cDNA or gDNA that made up the material.

The CDR3 sequence is 13 residues long. The ends lost 10 bases at V and 5 bases at J; junction bases unmatched: 10. The germline V gene encodes CDR1 SGHRS and CDR2 YFSETQ. Original processing methods: Quantification of nucleated cells was approximated via reference gene primer amplification. Clones were read by immunoSEQ multiplex PCR, and TCRdb kept only the in-frame ones, dropping some. That table is the source of V, J and clone size, and D and trimming were worked out from the DNA. Seen here are roughly 54,000 clones, around four fifths observed once, and the top ten hold roughly 3%. Sequenced sample: peripheral blood. The chain joins TRBV5-1 to TRBJ1-1, with 8 bases matching TRBD1. The source is a man in his fifties with acute or convalescent COVID-19. CDR3 protein: CACGQGATTEAFF. CDR3 DNA: TGCGCCTGCGGGCAGGGGGCTACGACTGAAGCTTTCTTT. Supplemented by reference TRBV5-1 and TRBJ1-1, the full variable domain reads KAGVTQTPRYLIKTRGQQVTLSCSPISGHRSVSWYQQTPGQGLQFLFEYFSETQRNKGNFPGRFSGRQFSNSRSEMNVSTLELGDSALYLCACGQGATTEAFFGQGTRLTVV.